The 13 T cell receptor beta chains reported below all come from one sample, sequenced in a study of CD8 T cells in Susac syndrome (dated by TCRdb to about 2019). The library was prepared using the immunoSEQ multiplex PCR assay. RNA was extracted using the RNeasy kit, and about 0.5 to 1 microgram was reverse transcribed with random hexamers. TCRdb applied fastp at Q25 and MiXCR to the public reads, then kept only in-frame beta chains. Rows with a matching CDR3 protein are joined into one entry that keeps the most common DNA and genes. The sample profile shows around 80,000 distinct CDR3 sequences; 80% to 95% of them were found once. 0.35% to 0.55% of the sample goes to the ten largest clones. The sample taken for sequencing was CD8+ T cells from PBMCs. Receptors were obtained from a human donor with Susac syndrome.

V is TRBV7-9 and J is TRBJ1-2; unclear D gene. Per germline, CDR1 SEHNR and CDR2 FQNEAQ (reference sequence). V shed 1 base and J shed 11 bases, with 8 bases lying between them. This CDR3 has 11 residues. The CDR3 protein is CASSLGQGYTF. CDR3 nucleotides: TGTGCCAGCAGCTTAGGTCAAGGGTACACCTTC.

The table lists this clonotype with a few counts. The chain employs TRBV5-4 and TRBJ1-1; no reliable D call. Germline loops: CDR1 SGHNT, CDR2 YYREEE (reference sequence). Trimming left V 0 bases short and J 6 bases short, with 3 bases between. The CDR3 sequence is 11 residues long. CDR3: CASSLGPEAFF. CDR3 sequence (DNA): TGTGCCAGCAGCTTGGGTCCTGAAGCTTTCTTT.

The chain combines TRBV14 with TRBJ2-7; TRBD1 matches at 9 bases. There are 14 residues in the CDR3. Germline V CDR1 and CDR2: SGHDN, FVKESK. With 4 bases clipped from V and 4 bases from J, the junction kept 5 bases outside the gene matches. The CDR3 region has the DNA TGTGCCAGCAGCCCCGGGACAGGGAGGTACGAGCAGTACTTC. Encoded protein: CASSPGTGRYEQYF.

Note on this clonotype: At one end the junction does not follow the germline gene, possibly because of a read error. The CDR3 nucleotides are TGTGCCACCAGAAGAGCTAATGAAAAACTGTTTTTT. Encoded protein: CATRRANEKLFF. The chain is built from TRBV15 and TRBJ1-4; D not certain. There are 12 residues in the CDR3. Germline lookup yields CDR1 LNHNV and CDR2 YYDKDF (reference sequence).

The chain recombines TRBV7-9 with TRBJ1-5; 10 nucleotides match TRBD1. The CDR3 has 17 amino acids. V dropped 1 base and J dropped 4; count of bases not matched to a gene: 7. The germline CDR1 and CDR2 sequences are SEHNR and FQNEAQ (reference sequence). CDR3 in DNA: TGTGCCAGCAGCTTAGGGCCCGGGACAGGGGCTAATCAGCCCCAGCATTTT. Translated: CASSLGPGTGANQPQHF.

The chain combines TRBV5-4 with TRBJ2-7, with 9 bases matching TRBD1. CDR1 and CDR2 (germline): SGHNT, YYREEE (reference sequence). V dropped 4 bases and J dropped 1; count of bases not matched to a gene: 6. The CDR3 consists of 15 residues. CDR3 in DNA: TGTGCCAGCAGCCTTACCGGGACAGGGTCCTACGAGCAGTACTTC. Amino acids: CASSLTGTGSYEQYF.

The chain couples TRBV29-1 to TRBJ2-1; 10 nucleotides align to TRBD2. J lost 4 bases, V lost 7 bases, and 4 bases had no gene match. The CDR3 loop spans 13 amino acids. Per germline, CDR1 SQVTM and CDR2 ANQGSEA. The CDR3 is CSAGTSEYNEQFF. The CDR3 nucleotides are TGCAGCGCTGGGACTAGCGAATACAATGAGCAGTTCTTC.

The J gene is TRBJ2-3, the V gene TRBV27, with 11 nucleotides matching TRBD2. The trim removed 5 bases at V and 0 bases at J, leaving 7 bases unmatched. The CDR3 is made up of 17 amino acids. Germline lookup yields CDR1 MNHEY and CDR2 SMNVEV (reference sequence). The CDR3, as DNA: TGTGCCAGCAGTCTAGCGGGAGGCCCACTGAGCACAGATACGCAGTATTTT. It codes for CASSLAGGPLSTDTQYF.

J is TRBJ2-7 and V is TRBV5-1; 10 bases align to TRBD1. Germline V lookup: CDR1 SGHRS, CDR2 YFSETQ. The V and J ends lost 3 bases and 7 bases, in that order; junction bases with no gene match: 7. The CDR3 totals 14 residues. The CDR3 loop reads CASSWGQGLGEQYF. CDR3 in DNA: TGCGCCAGCAGCTGGGGACAGGGGTTGGGAGAGCAGTACTTC.

V usage is TRBV28 and J usage is TRBJ2-1, with TRBD1 matching 10 bases. The CDR3 consists of 15 residues. Trimming took 3 bases from V and 6 from J; bases not matched to a gene: 5. Germline CDR1 MDHEN, CDR2 SYDVKM. The CDR3 nucleotides read TGTGCCAGCAGTTTGGGACAGGGGTTTGGCAATGAGCAGTTCTTC. Protein: CASSLGQGFGNEQFF.

The chain recombines TRBV30 with TRBJ2-5, with TRBD2 identical over 9 bases. The CDR3 sequence is 13 residues long. CDR1 is GTSNPN and CDR2 is SVGIG in the germline V gene (reference sequence). V was clipped by 1 base and J by 5 bases; unmatched bases: 2. The CDR3 coding sequence is TGTGCCTGGAGTGGTAGCGGGAGTGAGACCCAGTACTTC. This sequence encodes CAWSGSGSETQYF.

The chain joins TRBV20-1 to TRBJ2-7; 10 bases match TRBD2. Germline loops: CDR1 DFQATT, CDR2 SNEGSKA (reference sequence). The V gene end was trimmed by 0 bases and the J gene end by 3 bases; junction bases not matched to a gene: 8. There are 16 residues in the CDR3. CDR3 region: CSARDRSGRARYEQYF. The CDR3 DNA reads TGCAGTGCTAGAGATCGGAGCGGGAGGGCACGCTACGAGCAGTACTTC.

The chain joins TRBV27 to TRBJ2-3, with TRBD1 identical over 9 bases. Germline values: CDR1 MNHEY, CDR2 SMNVEV (reference sequence). The CDR3 length is 19 residues. V lost 8 bases to trimming and J lost 1 base; unmatched junction nucleotides: 19. The CDR3 here is CASASEGQGGPSGTDTQYF. CDR3 DNA sequence: TGTGCCAGCGCATCAGAGGGACAGGGAGGCCCTTCTGGCACAGATACGCAGTATTTT.